Listed below are T cell receptor beta chains from one sample, sequenced in a study of Ad26.COV2.S vaccination and SARS-CoV-2 variants. Some clones are missing from TCRdb's copy, which holds only in-frame ones; the method was immunoSEQ multiplex PCR. The sample gives around 350,000 clones, roughly 84% of which show up once; 2.5% to 3.5% is in the top ten. This material consisted of peripheral blood, taken in a trial of Ad26.COV2.S vaccine versus placebo. Source of these receptors: a person aged 18 to 59 who received the Ad26.COV2.S COVID-19 vaccine or a placebo. Each CDR3 is given with its conserved first and last residue. A D gene is named only where the DNA matches it firmly. Where a row states a size, it is once, few, many or the class of an expanded clone; other rows omit it.

size	D	V	J	CDR3	DNA
once	TRBD2	TRBV2	TRBJ2-5	CASSGGELAGWETQYF	TGTGCCAGCAGTGGGGGCGAACTAGCGGGGTGGGAGACCCAGTACTTC
NA	TRBD1	TRBV5-4	TRBJ1-2	CASNSGSRQGAGYTF	TGTGCCAGCAACTCCGGAAGTCGTCAGGGGGCAGGCTACACCTTC
NA	TRBD1	TRBV6-5	TRBJ2-7	CASRSPTGYEQYF	TGTGCCAGCCGAAGCCCGACAGGGTACGAGCAGTACTTC
NA	NA	TRBV7-9	TRBJ1-4	CASSPWGATNEKLFF	TGTGCCAGCAGTCCATGGGGGGCAACTAATGAAAAACTGTTTTTT
once	TRBD2	TRBV19	TRBJ2-7	CASSIEGTSAAGRGPEQYF	TGTGCCAGTAGTATAGAAGGGACTAGCGCAGCCGGGAGAGGGCCCGAGCAGTACTTC
NA	TRBD1	TRBV24-1	TRBJ2-3	CATSYQGAHTQYF	TGTGCCACCAGCTATCAGGGGGCCCATACGCAGTATTTT
NA	TRBD2	TRBV19	TRBJ2-2	CASIGGTHTGELFF	TGTGCCAGTATCGGGGGGACCCACACCGGGGAGCTGTTTTTT
few	TRBD1	TRBV2	TRBJ1-2	CASSPTGGDGYTF	TGTGCCAGCAGTCCCACAGGGGGCGATGGCTACACCTTC
NA	NA	TRBV27	TRBJ2-1	CASSSLTPTEQFF	TGTGCCAGCAGTTCCCTGACTCCCACCGAGCAGTTCTTC
NA	TRBD1	TRBV6-6	TRBJ1-1	CASSDRGATEAFF	TGTGCCAGCAGTGACAGGGGAGCCACTGAAGCTTTCTTT
once	TRBD1	TRBV20-1	TRBJ1-1	CSASQGVITEAFF	TGCAGTGCTAGTCAGGGGGTCATCACTGAAGCTTTCTTT
few	NA	TRBV3-1/TRBV3-2	TRBJ1-6	CASSQDSGPLHF	TGTGCCAGCAGCCAAGATTCAGGACCCCTCCACTTT
NA	NA	TRBV12-2	TRBJ1-2	CASRQGGRGWSYGYTF	TGTGCAAGTCGCCAAGGGGGACGCGGATGGAGCTATGGCTACACCTTC
NA	TRBD1	TRBV6-5	TRBJ2-7	CASINGQASPYEQYF	TGTGCCAGCATCAACGGACAGGCATCACCCTACGAGCAGTACTTC
NA	NA	TRBV7-6	TRBJ1-1	CASSLMGLGGRSRTEAFF	TGTGCCAGCAGCTTAATGGGTTTGGGCGGACGTTCGAGGACTGAAGCTTTCTTT
NA	TRBD1	TRBV6-2/TRBV6-3	TRBJ2-7	CASSASWDSTYEQYF	TGTGCCAGCAGTGCTTCTTGGGACAGCACCTACGAGCAGTACTTC
NA	NA	TRBV5-1	TRBJ2-7	CASSSRDQGSYEQYF	TGCGCCAGCAGCTCGCGCGACCAGGGGTCCTACGAGCAGTACTTC
NA	NA	TRBV24-1	TRBJ2-2	CATSDPGWVTGELFF	TGTGCCACCAGTGACCCGGGGTGGGTTACCGGGGAGCTGTTTTTT